Listed below are T cell receptor beta chains from one sample, sequenced in a study of cytomegalovirus exposure and HLA in healthy donors. Measured with immunoSEQ multiplex PCR; TCRdb has only the in-frame clones, and not every one. The repertoire has some 160,000 clones, nearly 85% of them found once; the top ten carry roughly 3.5%. Material for sequencing was PBMCs. The receptors were sampled from a male donor in good health and CMV-seronegative. Both conserved end residues are part of each CDR3. A D gene is named only where the DNA matches it firmly. Only part of the rows carry a size: once, few, many, or a class if the clone is expanded.

d_call clone_size cdr3_length j_call v_call cdr3_nt cdr3_aa
TRBD2 NA 15 TRBJ2-7 TRBV28 TGTGCCAGCAGTTCGGGACTAGCGGGGGGGTACGAGCAGTACTTC CASSSGLAGGYEQYF
NA NA 15 TRBJ2-7 TRBV28 TGTGCCAGCAGCTGGTTCGGGAGTCGGGGGTACGAGCAGTACTTC CASSWFGSRGYEQYF
TRBD2 NA 18 TRBJ2-7 TRBV4-2 TGTGCCAGCAGCCAAGATCGAGTAGCGGGAGAAATGTGGTACGAGCAGTACTTC CASSQDRVAGEMWYEQYF
TRBD1 NA 14 TRBJ1-5 TRBV19 TGTGCCAGTGGACAGGGGTATAGCAATCAGCCCCAGCATTTT CASGQGYSNQPQHF
NA NA 14 TRBJ1-1 TRBV7-9 TGTGCCAGCAGCGCGGGACGTCGAAACACTGAAGCTTTCTTT CASSAGRRNTEAFF
TRBD2 NA 15 TRBJ2-2 TRBV6-1 TGTGCCAGCAGTGAGCTAGCGGGGTCCACCGGGGAGCTGTTTTTT CASSELAGSTGELFF
TRBD1 NA 14 TRBJ2-2 TRBV27 TGTGCTTCCAAGGAGGACAGGGGCACCGGGGAGCTGTTTTTT CASKEDRGTGELFF
NA NA 13 TRBJ1-2 TRBV29-1 TGCACCTCTTACGAGACAGCGTCAGGTGGCTACACCTTC CTSYETASGGYTF
NA NA 13 TRBJ1-5 TRBV6-1 TGTGCCAGCAGGGCGGCGGACAAGAGGCCCCAGCATTTT CASRAADKRPQHF
TRBD2 NA 15 TRBJ2-3 TRBV2 TGTGCCAGCTCCCCACTAGCGGGAGGGTCAGATACGCAGTATTTT CASSPLAGGSDTQYF
NA NA 14 TRBJ1-2 TRBV18 TGTGCCAGCTCACCATCTCAGGGTAATACCGGCTACACCTTC CASSPSQGNTGYTF
NA few 15 TRBJ2-7 TRBV27 TGTGCCAGCAGTTTAAGGGAGAAGCCGGCCTACGAGCAGTACTTC CASSLREKPAYEQYF
TRBD1 NA 15 TRBJ1-5 TRBV10-3 TGTGCCATCAGGTCTGAACAGGGGAGCAATCAGCCCCAGCATTTT CAIRSEQGSNQPQHF
TRBD2 once 15 TRBJ2-3 TRBV7-2 TGTGCCAGCAGCTTCGGGGGGGTCGGGACAGATACGCAGTATTTT CASSFGGVGTDTQYF
TRBD2 once 16 TRBJ2-2 TRBV28 TGTGCCAGCAGGCGCGGACTAGCGGCGAACACCGGGGAGCTGTTTTTT CASRRGLAANTGELFF
TRBD1 NA 13 TRBJ2-7 TRBV6-5 TGTGCCAGCAGGCGCGACAGGGCCGGCGAGCAGTACTTC CASRRDRAGEQYF
TRBD1 NA 18 TRBJ1-2 TRBV5-1 TGCGCCAGCAGCTCGTACAGGGGGGTTCTGAAATTCAGAGGCGGCTACACCTTC CASSSYRGVLKFRGGYTF
TRBD2 NA 14 TRBJ2-5 TRBV28 TGTGCCAGCAGTTTGGCCCTAGCGGGTGAGACCCAGTACTTC CASSLALAGETQYF
TRBD1 NA 12 TRBJ2-1 TRBV10-3 TGTGCCATCCGACAGGGCCTAGGTGTGCAGTTCTTC CAIRQGLGVQFF
TRBD2 NA 14 TRBJ2-2 TRBV5-1 TGCGCCAGCAGCATTAGCGGGGTCACCGGGGAGCTGTTTTTT CASSISGVTGELFF
NA NA 13 TRBJ2-1 TRBV30 TGTGCCTGGAGGGTGGAAGTAGCAAATGAGCAGTTCTTC CAWRVEVANEQFF
TRBD2 NA 14 TRBJ2-1 TRBV7-3 TGTGCCAGCAGCTCACTAGCGGGCCACAATGAGCAGTTCTTC CASSSLAGHNEQFF
NA NA 14 TRBJ2-7 TRBV10-3 TGTGCCATCAGTGACACGTCCTACTCCTACGAGCAGTACTTC CAISDTSYSYEQYF
NA NA 16 TRBJ1-1 TRBV6-5 TGTGCCAGCAGTTACTCCTTCGACAGGCTGACGACTGAAGCTTTCTTT CASSYSFDRLTTEAFF
TRBD1 NA 16 TRBJ2-2 TRBV6-5 TGTGCCAGCAGTTACGAGAGGACAGGGGGCGCCGGGGAGCTGTTTTTT CASSYERTGGAGELFF
NA NA 14 TRBJ1-2 TRBV28 TGTGCCAGCAGTTCCCCACAGGGTTTTCGTGGCTACACCTTC CASSSPQGFRGYTF
TRBD2 NA 16 TRBJ2-7 TRBV5-1 TGCGCCAGCAGCTTGGGACTAGCGGGGGGACTCTACGAGCAGTACTTC CASSLGLAGGLYEQYF
NA few 13 TRBJ2-7 TRBV5-1 TGCGCCAGCGGGGAACAGGTCGCCTACGAGCAGTACTTC CASGEQVAYEQYF
TRBD1 few 14 TRBJ1-2 TRBV2 TGTGCCAGCAGGGCAAGGACAGGGGATGCTGGCTACACCTTC CASRARTGDAGYTF
TRBD1 NA 16 TRBJ1-4 TRBV4-1 TGCGCCAGCAGCCAACCTGGACAGGGGGCGCGTGAAAAACTGTTTTTT CASSQPGQGAREKLFF
NA NA 15 TRBJ1-3 TRBV4-3 TGCGCCAGCAGCCGCCAATATAGCTCTGGAAACACCATATATTTT CASSRQYSSGNTIYF
TRBD2 NA 15 TRBJ2-1 TRBV11-3 TGTGCCAGCAGCTTTGACGGGGGGTATGACAATGAGCAGTTCTTC CASSFDGGYDNEQFF
NA NA 18 TRBJ1-5 TRBV7-9 TGTGCCAGCAGCTTAGCCGCCTCGGGGGACTATAGCAATCAGCCCCAGCATTTT CASSLAASGDYSNQPQHF
NA once 16 TRBJ2-7 TRBV4-3 TGCGCCAGCAGCCAAGAGTCAGGGTATCCCTCCTACGAGCAGTACTTC CASSQESGYPSYEQYF
TRBD2 NA 14 TRBJ2-5 TRBV6-5 TGTGCCAGCAGCCCCGGACTAGCGTTAGAGACCCAGTACTTC CASSPGLALETQYF
TRBD1 NA 17 TRBJ1-2 TRBV12-5 TGTGCTAGTGGTTTGGTGAGGCAGGGGGCCCTTAACTATGGCTACACCTTC CASGLVRQGALNYGYTF
TRBD1 NA 15 TRBJ2-5 TRBV16 TGTGCCAGCAGCCAATCGAGACAGGGCGGGGAGACCCAGTACTTC CASSQSRQGGETQYF
TRBD2 NA 17 TRBJ2-7 TRBV5-1 TGCGCCAGCAGCCTCGGGGGGAGAATCAAAAGCTCCTACGAGCAGTACTTC CASSLGGRIKSSYEQYF
TRBD1 NA 13 TRBJ1-2 TRBV7-9 TGTTCCAGCAGCTTTGCAGGGGGCGATGGCTACACCTTC CSSSFAGGDGYTF
TRBD2 NA 15 TRBJ2-1 TRBV4-1 TGCGCCAGCAGCCAGAGCGGGAGTTCCTACAATGAGCAGTTCTTC CASSQSGSSYNEQFF
NA NA 15 TRBJ2-2 TRBV27 TGTGCCAGCAGTGGGCACAACGTGGTTCACGGGGAGCTGTTTTTT CASSGHNVVHGELFF
NA NA 13 TRBJ1-1 TRBV30 TGTGCCCGGGGGTACGGAGGGACGACTGAAGCTTTCTTT CARGYGGTTEAFF
TRBD2 NA 15 TRBJ2-1 TRBV5-8 TGTGCCAGCAGCTTTGGGACTAGCGGTTACAATGAGCAGTTCTTC CASSFGTSGYNEQFF
TRBD2 once 17 TRBJ2-7 TRBV7-9 TGTTCCAGCAGCTTAGGCCTAGCGGGGGGCGTGGGCTACGAGCAGTACTTC CSSSLGLAGGVGYEQYF
NA NA 13 TRBJ1-1 TRBV7-3 TGTGCCAGCAGCCGGCTTCACGCGGCTGAAGCTTTCTTT CASSRLHAAEAFF
TRBD2 few 16 TRBJ2-1 TRBV6-4 TGTGCCAGCAGTCCCGGACTAGCGGGTGCTGTGGGTGAGCAGTTCTTC CASSPGLAGAVGEQFF
TRBD1 NA 14 TRBJ2-7 TRBV6-6 TGTGCCAGCAGTTATGGACAGGGCATCTACGAGCAGTACTTC CASSYGQGIYEQYF
TRBD1 few 16 TRBJ2-5 TRBV7-7 TGTGCTAGCAGCTTAGCAGGACAGGGCGGGTTGGAGACCCAGTACTTC CASSLAGQGGLETQYF
TRBD2 NA 14 TRBJ2-1 TRBV6-1 TGTGCCAGCAGTGAAGAACTAGCGATCAATGAGCAGTTCTTC CASSEELAINEQFF
TRBD1 NA 19 TRBJ2-2 TRBV11-1 TGTGCCAGCAGCCCCGACAGGGGAAGCGGCATGGGGTACGCCGGGGAGCTGTTTTTT CASSPDRGSGMGYAGELFF